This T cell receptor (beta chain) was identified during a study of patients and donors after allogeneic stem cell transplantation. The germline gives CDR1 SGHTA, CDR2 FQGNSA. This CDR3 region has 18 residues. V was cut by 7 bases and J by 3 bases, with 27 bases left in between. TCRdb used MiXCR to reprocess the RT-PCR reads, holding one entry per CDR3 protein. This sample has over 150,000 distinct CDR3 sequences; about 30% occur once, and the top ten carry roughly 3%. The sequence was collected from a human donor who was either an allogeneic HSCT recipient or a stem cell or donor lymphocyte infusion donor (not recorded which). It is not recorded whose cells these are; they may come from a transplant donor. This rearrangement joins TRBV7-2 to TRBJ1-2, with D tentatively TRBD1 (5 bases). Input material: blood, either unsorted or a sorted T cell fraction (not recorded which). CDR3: CASIPPAAREGEDYGYTF. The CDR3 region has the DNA TGTGCCAGCATCCCCCCTGCTGCAAGGGAAGGGGAAGACTATGGCTACACCTTC.